The 20 T cell receptor beta chains in this list originate from one sample, sequenced in a study of cytomegalovirus exposure and HLA in healthy donors. 60 Vbeta and 13 Jbeta primers were used in PCR. The repertoire was sequenced with immunoSEQ multiplex PCR; TCRdb's copy has only in-frame clones and lacks some. Of under 150,000 clones in the sample, about 80% are singletons; the top ten hold approximately 9.1%. Sequencing input: PBMCs. The receptors here all came from a woman in her fifties or sixties in good health and CMV-seropositive.

Comment on this clone: Compared with germline, one end of the junction differs, possibly owing to a read error. The V call is TRBV30, the J call TRBJ1-5; D is undetermined. This CDR3 contains 13 residues. CDR1 is GTSNPN, CDR2 SVGIG, per germline (reference sequence). The CDR3 nucleotides read TGTACCTGGAGTTTGAGGGCGGGTCAGCCCCAGCATTTT. It specifies CTWSLRAGQPQHF.

In its sample, this clone is medium-sized. In the same sample, other DNA sequences code for this CDR3. This rearrangement joins TRBV18 to TRBJ1-4; D may be TRBD1 (6 bases). The V gene lost 0 bases and the J gene lost 4 bases, with 6 bases spanning the gap. CDR3 length: 14 residues. Germline V gene data show CDR1 as KGHSH and CDR2 as LQKENI. For the CDR3, the DNA is TGTGCCAGCTCACCACCGGACAGTAATGAAAAACTGTTTTTT. It translates to CASSPPDSNEKLFF.

In its sample, this clone was seen a few times. The genes are TRBV19 and TRBJ1-3; TRBD1 agrees at 9 bases. This CDR3 has 15 residues. The V segment lost 7 bases and the J segment 0 bases; nucleotides outside the gene matches: 4. CDR1 is LNHDA and CDR2 is SQIVND in the germline V gene (reference sequence). CDR3 region: CASNPTGGSGNTIYF. CDR3 sequence (DNA): TGTGCCAGTAACCCGACAGGGGGCTCTGGAAACACCATATATTTT.

This chain uses TRBV7-9 with TRBJ2-3; 10 bases are a match to TRBD2. Germline values: CDR1 SEHNR, CDR2 FQNEAQ (reference sequence). Trimming at V came to 0 bases and at J to 6 bases, leaving 9 bases not matched to a gene. The CDR3 runs to 17 residues. The CDR3 nucleotides are TGTGCCAGCAGCTTAGCGGTAGCGGGAGGTAGGACGGATACGCAGTATTTT. Translating it yields CASSLAVAGGRTDTQYF.

The chain combines TRBV5-1 with TRBJ2-7; tentative D call: TRBD1 (5 bases). The CDR3 consists of 14 residues. V was trimmed by 0 bases and J by 5 bases, leaving 12 bases between them. Germline V gene data show CDR1 as SGHRS and CDR2 as YFSETQ. CDR3 sequence (DNA): TGCGCCAGCAGCTTGGACGCAGGGTCCCACGAGCAGTACTTC. Its protein is CASSLDAGSHEQYF.

This clone was found a few times. This rearrangement joins TRBV6-6 to TRBJ2-7; perhaps TRBD2 as D (6 bases). V lost 6 bases to trimming and J lost 2 bases, with 14 bases between them. Germline assignment: CDR1 MNHNY and CDR2 SVGAGI (reference sequence). The CDR3 has 14 amino acids. DNA of the CDR3: TGTGCCAGCAGCCTCATGGGGGGTGCCTACGAGCAGTACTTC. Protein sequence: CASSLMGGAYEQYF.

The chain is built from TRBV6-5 and TRBJ1-1, with TRBD1 matching over 7 bases. The CDR3 has 13 amino acids. The V gene's germline CDR1 is MNHEY and CDR2 SVGAGI. The V gene end was trimmed by 4 bases and the J gene end by 4 bases; junction bases not matched to a gene: 3. The CDR3 loop is CASSLGQITEAFF. Here the CDR3 DNA reads TGTGCCAGCAGTTTGGGACAGATCACTGAAGCTTTCTTT.

There are a few counts of this clone. The chain employs TRBV28 and TRBJ1-2; D remains ambiguous. Germline lookup yields CDR1 MDHEN and CDR2 SYDVKM. CDR3 size: 13 residues. The V end lost 4 bases, the J end lost 5 bases, and 11 bases lay between the germline ends. Here the CDR3 reads CASSSETLYGYTF. The CDR3 coding sequence is TGTGCCAGCAGTTCCGAGACATTGTATGGCTACACCTTC.

This clone was detected once. This chain uses TRBV6-1 with TRBJ1-5; D ambiguous. V lost 2 bases to trimming and J lost 6 bases, with 8 bases between them. Looked up from germline, CDR1 is MNHNS and CDR2 is SASEGT. The CDR3 loop spans 13 amino acids. CDR3: CASSEWEGQPQHF. Here the CDR3 DNA reads TGTGCCAGCAGTGAATGGGAGGGTCAGCCCCAGCATTTT.

This clone was seen more than once but under ten times. This sequence joins TRBV7-6 and TRBJ2-7; 7 bases line up with TRBD2. V shed 1 base and J 6 bases; nucleotides not matched to a gene: 3. Germline loops: CDR1 SGHVS, CDR2 FNYEAQ. The CDR3 has 13 amino acids. The CDR3 loop reads CASSLVGGGEQYF. CDR3 coding DNA: TGTGCCAGCAGCTTAGTTGGGGGGGGCGAGCAGTACTTC. Full variable domain (missing parts from reference TRBV7-6 and TRBJ2-7): GAGVSQSPRYKVTKRGQDVALRCDPISGHVSLYWYRQALGQGPEFLTYFNYEAQQDKSGLPNDRFSAERPEGSISTLTIQRTEQRDSAMYRCASSLVGGGEQYFGPGTRLTVT.

The rearrangement uses TRBV4-2 and TRBJ2-1; 8 bases align to TRBD2. The CDR3 sequence is 16 residues long. Germline V CDR1 and CDR2: LGHNA, YNFKEQ. Trimming at V came to 1 base and at J to 7 bases, leaving 9 bases not matched to a gene. CDR3 sequence: CASSQVPGGPRNEQFF. CDR3 bases: TGTGCCAGCAGCCAAGTCCCGGGGGGGCCGCGAAATGAGCAGTTCTTC.

The rearrangement links TRBV6-5 to TRBJ2-3, with a weak D call TRBD2 (5 bases). Trimming shortened V by 3 bases and J by 2 bases, and 9 bases separated the two germline ends. Germline V gives CDR1 MNHEY, CDR2 SVGAGI. The CDR3 totals 14 residues. The CDR3 here is CASSYTRVTDTQYF. As DNA, the CDR3 is TGTGCCAGCAGTTATACTAGAGTCACAGATACGCAGTATTTT.

The V and J genes are TRBV27 and TRBJ2-5, with D possibly being TRBD2 (6 bases). The DNA matches TRBJ2-7 better at its end, which makes the J call doubtful. This CDR3 region has 14 residues. The V gene's germline CDR1 is MNHEY and CDR2 SMNVEV (reference sequence). The CDR3 sequence is CASSTGTYLYEQYF. The CDR3 DNA reads as TGTGCCAGCAGTACCGGGACTTATCTCTACGAGCAGTACTTC.

This chain connects TRBV4-3 to TRBJ2-3; the D gene is possibly TRBD1 (5 bases). V gave up 4 bases and J gave up 5 bases, with 10 bases separating them. CDR3 length equals 13 residues. The germline gives CDR1 LGHNA, CDR2 YSLEER. This chain's CDR3 is CASSLGQGDTQYF. DNA for the CDR3: TGCGCCAGCAGCCTGGGGCAAGGAGATACGCAGTATTTT.

This clone was seen once. The CDR3: CASSMGRGYEKLFF. CDR3 coding DNA: TGTGCCAGTAGTATGGGCAGGGGGTATGAAAAACTGTTTTTT. This chain joins TRBV19 and TRBJ1-4, with 7 bases matching TRBD1. The CDR3 is 14 amino acids. CDR1 is LNHDA, CDR2 SQIVND, per germline (reference sequence). V trimming: 3 bases; J trimming: 6 bases; junction bases outside the gene matches: 4.

The chain links TRBV6-6 to TRBJ1-3; no clear D. The germline CDR1 and CDR2 sequences are MNHNY and SVGAGI (reference sequence). There are 12 residues in the CDR3. Trimming removed 4 bases from V and 5 bases from J, with 6 bases in between. The CDR3 DNA sequence: TGTGCCAGCAGTTTGTCCAGAAACACCATATATTTT. Its protein is CASSLSRNTIYF.

CDR3 sequence (DNA): TGTGCCAGCAGCTTCAGGACAGGGATCCTCGGGCAGTTCTTC. As protein: CASSFRTGILGQFF. The chain links TRBV7-2 to TRBJ2-1; 8 nucleotides line up with TRBD1. The CDR3 is 14 residues long. From germline, CDR1 is SGHTA and CDR2 FQGNSA. Losses at the gene ends were 3 bases for V and 12 bases for J; bases not matched to a gene: 10.

This clone appeared once. This sequence joins TRBV2 and TRBJ1-5; D remains ambiguous. V was shortened by 2 bases and J by 1 base, with 6 bases between the two germline ends. Germline CDR1 reads SNHLY; CDR2 reads FYNNEI. The CDR3 has 14 amino acids. The CDR3 DNA sequence: TGTGCCAGCAGTGAATGGCAGAGCAATCAGCCCCAGCATTTT. It translates to CASSEWQSNQPQHF.

The chain couples TRBV11-3 to TRBJ1-1; tentatively, D is TRBD1 (5 bases). This CDR3 has 13 residues. The V and J ends lost 3 bases and 3 bases respectively, with 8 bases between them. Germline V gene lookup returns CDR1 SGHNT and CDR2 YENEEA. In DNA, the CDR3 is TGTGCCAGCAGCTTCGGCAGGGACACTGAAGCTTTCTTT. This gives the protein CASSFGRDTEAFF.

This clone was detected a few times. The rearrangement uses TRBV5-6 and TRBJ1-2, with unresolved D. Germline CDR1 reads SGHDT; CDR2 reads YYEEEE. The CDR3 runs to 12 residues. The V end was cut by 3 bases, the J end by 8 bases, with 11 bases between. The DNA of the CDR3 is TGTGCCAGCAGCTCGGATTATAGCGGCTACACCTTC. Encoded protein: CASSSDYSGYTF.